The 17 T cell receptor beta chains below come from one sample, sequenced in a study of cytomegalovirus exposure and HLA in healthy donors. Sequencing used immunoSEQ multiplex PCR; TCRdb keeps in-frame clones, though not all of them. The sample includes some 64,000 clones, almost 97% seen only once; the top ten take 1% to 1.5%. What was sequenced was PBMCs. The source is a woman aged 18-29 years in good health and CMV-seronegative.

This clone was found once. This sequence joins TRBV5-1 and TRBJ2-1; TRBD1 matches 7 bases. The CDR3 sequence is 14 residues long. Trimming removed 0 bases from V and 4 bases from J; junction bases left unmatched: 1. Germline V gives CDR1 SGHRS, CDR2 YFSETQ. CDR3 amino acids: CASSLGTGYNEQFF. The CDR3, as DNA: TGCGCCAGCAGCTTGGGGACAGGTTACAATGAGCAGTTCTTC.

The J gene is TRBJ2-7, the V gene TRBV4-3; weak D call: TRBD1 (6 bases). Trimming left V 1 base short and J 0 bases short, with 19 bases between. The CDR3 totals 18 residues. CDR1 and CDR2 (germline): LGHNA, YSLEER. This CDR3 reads CASSQVWGLAENSYEQYF. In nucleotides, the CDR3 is TGCGCCAGCAGCCAAGTCTGGGGGCTAGCCGAAAACTCCTACGAGCAGTACTTC.

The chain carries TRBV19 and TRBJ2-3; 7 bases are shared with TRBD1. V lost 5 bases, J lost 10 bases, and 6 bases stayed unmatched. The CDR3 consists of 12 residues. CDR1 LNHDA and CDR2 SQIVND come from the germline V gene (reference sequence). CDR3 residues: CASSARQGAQYF. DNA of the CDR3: TGTGCCAGTAGTGCCAGACAGGGCGCGCAGTATTTT. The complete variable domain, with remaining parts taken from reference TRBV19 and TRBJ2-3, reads DGGITQSPKYLFRKEGQNVTLSCEQNLNHDAMYWYRQDPGQGLRLIYYSQIVNDFQKGDIAEGYSVSREKKESFPLTVTSAQKNPTAFYLCASSARQGAQYFGPGTRLTVL.

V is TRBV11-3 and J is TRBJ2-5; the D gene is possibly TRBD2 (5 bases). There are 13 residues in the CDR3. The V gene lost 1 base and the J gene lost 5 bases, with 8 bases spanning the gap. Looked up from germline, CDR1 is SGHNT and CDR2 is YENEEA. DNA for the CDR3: TGTGCCAGCAGCTTAGGGGAGAGGGAGACCCAGTACTTC. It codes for CASSLGERETQYF.

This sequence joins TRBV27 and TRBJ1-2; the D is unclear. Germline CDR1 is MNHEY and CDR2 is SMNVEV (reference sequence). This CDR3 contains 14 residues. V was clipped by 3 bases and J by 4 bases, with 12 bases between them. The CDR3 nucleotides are TGTGCCAGCAGTTTGGGCGGGGATATCTATGGCTACACCTTC. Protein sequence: CASSLGGDIYGYTF.

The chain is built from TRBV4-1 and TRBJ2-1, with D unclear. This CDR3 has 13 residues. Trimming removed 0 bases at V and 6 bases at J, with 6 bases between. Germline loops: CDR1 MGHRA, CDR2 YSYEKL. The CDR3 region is CASSQEPGNEQFF. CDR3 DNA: TGCGCCAGCAGCCAAGAGCCAGGCAATGAGCAGTTCTTC.

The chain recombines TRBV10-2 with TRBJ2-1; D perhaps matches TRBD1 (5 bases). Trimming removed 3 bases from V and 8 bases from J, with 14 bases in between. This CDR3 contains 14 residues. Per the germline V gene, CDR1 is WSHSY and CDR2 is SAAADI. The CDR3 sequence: CASSDASQGYEQFF. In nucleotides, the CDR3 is TGCGCCAGCAGTGATGCAAGTCAGGGCTATGAGCAGTTCTTC.

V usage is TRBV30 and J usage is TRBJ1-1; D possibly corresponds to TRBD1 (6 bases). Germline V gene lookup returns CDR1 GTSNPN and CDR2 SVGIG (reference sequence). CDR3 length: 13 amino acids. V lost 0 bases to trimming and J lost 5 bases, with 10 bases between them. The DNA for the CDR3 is TGTGCCTGGAGTGTAGAGGGGGGGACTGAAGCTTTCTTT. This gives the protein CAWSVEGGTEAFF.

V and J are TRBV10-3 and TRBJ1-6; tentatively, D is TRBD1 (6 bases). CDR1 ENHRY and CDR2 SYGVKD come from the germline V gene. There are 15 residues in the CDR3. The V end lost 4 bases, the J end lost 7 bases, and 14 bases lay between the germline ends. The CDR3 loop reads CAISGADRSNSPLHF. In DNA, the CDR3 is TGTGCCATCAGTGGGGCAGACAGGTCCAATTCACCCCTCCACTTT.

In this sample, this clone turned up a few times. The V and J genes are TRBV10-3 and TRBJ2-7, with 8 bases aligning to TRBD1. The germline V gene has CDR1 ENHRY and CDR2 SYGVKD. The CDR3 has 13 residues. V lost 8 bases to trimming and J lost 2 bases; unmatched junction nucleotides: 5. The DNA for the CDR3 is TGTGCCATCCGGGACAGGAAAACCTACGAGCAGTACTTC. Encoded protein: CAIRDRKTYEQYF.

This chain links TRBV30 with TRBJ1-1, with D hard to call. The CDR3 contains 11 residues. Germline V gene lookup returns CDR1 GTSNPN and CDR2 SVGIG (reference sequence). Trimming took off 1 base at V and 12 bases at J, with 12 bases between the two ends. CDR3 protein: CAWSARREPFF. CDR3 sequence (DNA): TGTGCCTGGAGTGCCCGTAGAGAACCTTTCTTT.

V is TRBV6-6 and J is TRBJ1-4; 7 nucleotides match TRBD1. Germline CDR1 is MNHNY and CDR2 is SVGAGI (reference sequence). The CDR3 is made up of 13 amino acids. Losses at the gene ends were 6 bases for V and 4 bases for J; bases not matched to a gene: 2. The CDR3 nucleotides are TGTGCCAGCAGCCGGGACAGTAATGAAAAACTGTTTTTT. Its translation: CASSRDSNEKLFF.

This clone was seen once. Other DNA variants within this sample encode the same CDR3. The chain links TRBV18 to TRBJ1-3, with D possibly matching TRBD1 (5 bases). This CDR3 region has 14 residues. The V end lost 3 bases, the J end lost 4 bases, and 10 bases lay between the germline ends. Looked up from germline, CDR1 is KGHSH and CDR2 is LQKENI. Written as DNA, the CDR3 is TGTGCCAGCTCACCCGCAGGGTCCGGAAACACCATATATTTT. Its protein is CASSPAGSGNTIYF.

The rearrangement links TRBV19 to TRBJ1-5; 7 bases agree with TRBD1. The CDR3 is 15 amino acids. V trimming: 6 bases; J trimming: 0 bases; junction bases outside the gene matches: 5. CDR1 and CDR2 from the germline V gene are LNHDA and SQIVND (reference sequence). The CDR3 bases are TGTGCCAGTAGGACCGGGACAGTTAGCAATCAGCCCCAGCATTTT. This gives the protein CASRTGTVSNQPQHF.

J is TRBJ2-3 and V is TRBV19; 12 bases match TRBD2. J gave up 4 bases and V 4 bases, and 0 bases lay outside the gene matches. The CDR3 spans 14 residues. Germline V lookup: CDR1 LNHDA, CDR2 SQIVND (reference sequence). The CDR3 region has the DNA TGTGCCAGTAGTACTAGCGGGGGGGCAGATACGCAGTATTTT. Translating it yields CASSTSGGADTQYF.

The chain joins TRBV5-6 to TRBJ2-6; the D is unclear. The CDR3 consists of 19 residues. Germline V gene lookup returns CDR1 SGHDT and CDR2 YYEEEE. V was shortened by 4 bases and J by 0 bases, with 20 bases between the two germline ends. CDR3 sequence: CASSVIPGHIISGANVLTF. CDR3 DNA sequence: TGTGCCAGCAGCGTGATCCCGGGTCACATCATCTCTGGGGCCAACGTCCTGACTTTC. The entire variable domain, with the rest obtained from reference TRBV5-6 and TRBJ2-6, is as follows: DAGVTQSPTHLIKTRGQQVTLRCSPKSGHDTVSWYQQALGQGPQFIFQYYEEEERQRGNFPDRFSGHQFPNYSSELNVNALLLGDSALYLCASSVIPGHIISGANVLTFGAGSRLTVL.

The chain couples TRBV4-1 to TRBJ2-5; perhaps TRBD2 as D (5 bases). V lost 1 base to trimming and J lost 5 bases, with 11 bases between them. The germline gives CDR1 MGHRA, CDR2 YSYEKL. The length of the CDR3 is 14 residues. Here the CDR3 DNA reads TGCGCCAGCAGCCAAGGCGCCCCGGGGGAGACCCAGTACTTC. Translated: CASSQGAPGETQYF.